What follows are 2 T cell receptor beta chains derived from one specimen sequenced in a study of T cell responses to AZD1222 COVID-19 vaccine. The method was immunoSEQ multiplex PCR; TCRdb's version includes in-frame clones alone and lacks a portion of them. Of about 160,000 clones detected, about 92% appear once; the ten largest clones hold about 3.3%. This specimen consisted of peripheral blood, obtained 28 days after the second AZD1222 dose. These receptors were collected from an adult who received the AZD1222 COVID-19 vaccine.

The chain is built from TRBV27 and TRBJ1-1; 10 bases are shared with TRBD1. The V gene's germline CDR1 is MNHEY and CDR2 SMNVEV (reference sequence). The J segment lost 5 bases and the V segment lost 5 bases, leaving 2 bases of the junction unmatched. The CDR3 spans 13 residues. CDR3 amino acids: CASSQDRGTEAFF. The CDR3 coding sequence is TGTGCCAGCAGTCAGGACAGGGGGACTGAAGCTTTCTTT.

A note on this clone: At one boundary the junction diverges from the germline segment, which might be a read error. The chain joins TRBV6-8 to TRBJ2-1; 8 bases fit TRBD2. The CDR3 runs to 13 residues. Per the germline V gene, CDR1 is MNHGY and CDR2 is SAAAGT. The CDR3 DNA sequence: TGCGGTCCGCCCGGGCGGGAGGAGTCTGAGCAGTTCTTC. Translated: CGPPGREESEQFF.